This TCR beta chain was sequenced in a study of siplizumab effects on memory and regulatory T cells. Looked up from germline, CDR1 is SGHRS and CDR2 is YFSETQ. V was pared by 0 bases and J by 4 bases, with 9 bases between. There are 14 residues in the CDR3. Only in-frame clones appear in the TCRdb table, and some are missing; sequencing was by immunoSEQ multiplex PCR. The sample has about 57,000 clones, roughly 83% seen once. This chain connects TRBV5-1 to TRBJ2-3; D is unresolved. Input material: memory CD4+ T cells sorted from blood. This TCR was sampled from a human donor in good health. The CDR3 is CASSLDRVPDTQYF. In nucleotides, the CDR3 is TGCGCCAGCAGCTTGGATAGGGTCCCAGATACGCAGTATTTT.